The 3 T cell receptor beta chains reported below all come from one sample, sequenced in a study of immune evolution from preneoplasia to lung adenocarcinoma. The data were produced by immunoSEQ multiplex PCR, yet TCRdb's version contains in-frame clones alone and is incomplete. The sample includes 6,500 to 8,500 clones, roughly 82% of them seen just once. The sequenced sample consisted of FFPE minimally invasive lung adenocarcinoma tissue. The source is a person aged 65 to 79 with lung adenocarcinoma.

V gene TRBV5-1 combines with J gene TRBJ2-7; D is possibly TRBD1 (6 bases). The CDR3 runs 15 residues. Between the trimmed V and J ends, which lost 3 bases and 3 bases, there was a span of 16 bases. Germline V gene data show CDR1 as SGHRS and CDR2 as YFSETQ. The CDR3 protein is CASSSSRQENYEQYF. The CDR3 DNA reads as TGCGCCAGCAGCTCGTCCCGACAGGAAAACTACGAGCAGTACTTC.

The gene calls are TRBV7-3 and TRBJ2-3; a possible D gene is TRBD2 (5 bases). Germline CDR1 is SGHTA and CDR2 is FQGTGA. Trimming shortened V by 5 bases and J by 4 bases, and 10 bases separated the two germline ends. This CDR3 has 13 residues. This chain's CDR3 is CASSQTRADTQYF. The CDR3 region has the DNA TGTGCCAGCAGCCAAACGAGGGCAGATACGCAGTATTTT.

This clone is a singleton in its sample. V gene TRBV15 combines with J gene TRBJ1-4; 9 bases match TRBD1. V shed 1 base and J 7 bases; nucleotides not matched to a gene: 4. The germline V gene has CDR1 LNHNV and CDR2 YYDKDF (reference sequence). The CDR3 is 15 residues long. CDR3 in DNA: TGTGCCACCAGCAGAGTGAGGGACAGGGCTGAAAAACTGTTTTTT. Protein product: CATSRVRDRAEKLFF.